This T cell receptor (beta chain) originates from a study of cytomegalovirus exposure and HLA in healthy donors. Note on this clone: What it binds is unknown.

This CDR3 comprises 16 residues. Germline CDR1 and CDR2: LNHDA and SQIVND (reference sequence). V was clipped by 3 bases and J by 0 bases, with 13 bases between them. Points from the study as a whole: There were some public TCRs occurring in many donors, but most TCR sequences were rare. Investigators reported approximately 150 TCR beta chains as tied to cytomegalovirus.

PCR primers comprised 60 Vbeta and 13 Jbeta primers. The repertoire was sequenced with immunoSEQ multiplex PCR; TCRdb's copy has only in-frame clones and lacks some. The sample yields around 96,000 clones, about 75% seen once. The rearrangement uses TRBV19 and TRBJ2-3; D is possibly TRBD2 (6 bases). Sequencing input: PBMCs. This clonotype was obtained from a man aged 25-45 years in good health and CMV-seropositive. The DNA for the CDR3 is TGTGCCAGTAGTATCCTGGTCGGGACTAGCACAGATACGCAGTATTTT. Translated: CASSILVGTSTDTQYF.